This T cell receptor beta chain was observed in a study of CD8+ T cells in alopecia areata. Treatment noted: oral pan-JAK inhibitor, 5-10 mg twice daily. Extraction of RNA preceded its reverse transcription into cDNA, which served as the sequencing template. Assay used: immunoSEQ multiplex PCR; TCRdb lists only in-frame clones, some missing. Altogether tens of thousands of clones are present, 60% to 80% being singletons, with the ten largest covering 17%. General study points: Lesional scalp, especially alopecia totalis/universalis, showed higher clonality than normal scalp.

As regards this clone: What it binds is not known.

CDR1 is LNHNV, CDR2 YYDKDF, per germline (reference sequence). The CDR3 totals 15 residues. The V gene lost 3 bases and the J gene lost 10 bases, with 19 bases spanning the gap. The chain combines TRBV15 with TRBJ2-1; unclear D gene. Sequences were derived from CD8+ T cells sorted from blood, sampled between weeks 43 and 45, from a patient treated with tofacitinib. The source is a human donor with alopecia areata. CDR3 loop: CATSSGWDPSSEQFF. Here the CDR3 DNA reads TGTGCCACCAGCAGCGGATGGGATCCGTCCTCAGAGCAGTTCTTC.